This TCR beta chain was documented in a study of type 1 and type 2 diabetes patients. V was clipped by 5 bases and J by 9 bases, with 17 bases between them. The CDR3 sequence is 13 residues long. Germline CDR1 is GTSNPN and CDR2 is SVGIG (reference sequence). PCR was run on genomic DNA. Multiplex PCR with 30 forward and 13 reverse primers amplified the TCR beta CDR3. TCRdb passed the multiplex PCR reads through MiXCR, listing each CDR3 protein once. Of approximately 260,000 distinct CDR3 sequences listed, 40% to 50% are singletons. The clonotype was recovered from a young man with type 2 diabetes. The chain is built from TRBV30 and TRBJ1-5; tentative D call: TRBD1 (5 bases). The sample was peripheral blood mononuclear cells (PBMCs). CDR3 residues: CAWESQGLGPQHF. The CDR3 DNA sequence: TGTGCCTGGGAAAGCCAGGGTTTAGGGCCCCAGCATTTT.